The 10 T cell receptor beta chains below all came from one sample that was sequenced in a study of T cells in Graves' hyperthyroidism and ophthalmopathy (dated by TCRdb to the late 2010s). To prepare the library, multiplex PCR was applied. The reads were generated on an Illumina HiSeq 2000. The TCR beta CDR3 regions were amplified from RNA transcripts. The first round of RT-PCR for the TCR CDR3 was performed with the HTBI primer set and the Qiagen OneStep RT-PCR kit. TCRdb passed the public sequencing reads through fastp at Q25 and MiXCR, retaining productive beta sequences. Identical CDR3 proteins give one entry, which carries the most common genes and DNA. For this sample there are about 420,000 distinct CDR3 sequences; around a sixth appear just once. The ten largest clones add up to approximately 7.5% of the sample. Input material: blood. The receptors come from a woman younger than 30 with Graves' hyperthyroidism.

To note about this clonotype: A much larger clone lies a single base off, so this may be a read error. In this CDR3 the conserved last residue, phenylalanine or tryptophan, is missing, so a read error is likely. V is TRBV7-6 and J is TRBJ2-7; perhaps TRBD2 as D (5 bases). V gave up 2 bases and J gave up 2 bases, with 10 bases separating them. The CDR3 has 14 residues. Per germline, CDR1 SGHVS and CDR2 FNYEAQ. CDR3 in DNA: TGTGCCAGCAGCTTAAAAGCGGATGCCTACGAGCAGTACCTC. This codes for CASSLKADAYEQYL.

This clonotype has a count of ten or more. The chain recombines TRBV20-1 with TRBJ2-3; 8 nucleotides align to TRBD2. The CDR3 covers 15 residues. The germline gives CDR1 DFQATT, CDR2 SNEGSKA (reference sequence). V was pared by 3 bases and J by 6 bases, with 11 bases of the junction left unmatched. DNA of the CDR3: TGCAGTGCTAGGGACCTTAGGAGCGGGAGTGATACGCAGTATTTT. Encoded protein: CSARDLRSGSDTQYF.

This clonotype was seen repeatedly, ten times or more. The chain couples TRBV28 to TRBJ2-7; tentative D call: TRBD2 (7 bases). Per germline, CDR1 MDHEN and CDR2 SYDVKM. V was cut by 5 bases and J by 4 bases, with 18 bases left in between. This CDR3 region has 15 residues. This chain's CDR3 is CASSGGGGRRYEQYF. CDR3 nucleotide sequence: TGTGCCAGCAGTGGGGGGGGGGGGCGGAGGTACGAGCAGTACTTC.

This clonotype was picked up many times. The chain joins TRBV5-1 to TRBJ2-2, with TRBD2 as a possible D gene (6 bases). CDR1 SGHRS and CDR2 YFSETQ come from the germline V gene. The V and J ends lost 0 bases and 7 bases respectively, with 13 bases between them. The CDR3 is 15 residues long. The CDR3 region has the DNA TGCGCCAGCAGCTTGGGAAGGGATAGCGGCGGGGAGCTGTTTTTT. This codes for CASSLGRDSGGELFF.

The chain employs TRBV24-1 and TRBJ2-5; 7 bases are shared with TRBD2. Trimming took 5 bases from V and 4 from J; bases not matched to a gene: 6. This CDR3 has 14 residues. In germline, CDR1 is KGHDR, CDR2 SFDVKD. The CDR3 here is CATSGASGLETQYF. The CDR3 DNA is TGTGCCACCAGTGGTGCTAGCGGTCTAGAGACCCAGTACTTC.

The genes are TRBV30 and TRBJ1-5; D is undetermined. Germline CDR1 GTSNPN, CDR2 SVGIG (reference sequence). The CDR3 runs 14 residues. V lost 4 bases to trimming and J lost 0 bases, with 10 bases between them. Here the CDR3 reads CAWNGRDSNQPQHF. The CDR3 region has the DNA TGTGCCTGGAATGGAAGGGATAGCAATCAGCCCCAGCATTTT.

This clonotype was seen repeatedly, ten times or more. The chain recombines TRBV3-1 with TRBJ2-3, with 9 bases lining up with TRBD2. CDR1 is LGHDT and CDR2 is YNNKEL in the germline V gene (reference sequence). The V and J ends lost 9 bases and 0 bases, in that order; junction bases with no gene match: 7. The CDR3 extends over 15 amino acids. CDR3 in amino acids: CASCPTSGSTDTQYF. The CDR3, as DNA: TGTGCCAGTTGCCCGACTAGCGGAAGCACAGATACGCAGTATTTT.

This clonotype was detected many times. The chain joins TRBV6-1 to TRBJ2-1; D possibly matches TRBD1 or TRBD2 (6 bases each). The V end was cut by 2 bases, the J end by 8 bases, with 25 bases between. The CDR3 is 18 amino acids. The germline gives CDR1 MNHNS, CDR2 SASEGT. The CDR3: CASSEFPLSRGLAHEQFF. In DNA, the CDR3 is TGTGCCAGCAGTGAATTCCCCCTATCCAGGGGACTGGCCCATGAGCAGTTCTTC.

This clonotype has ten or more counts. The J gene is TRBJ1-5, the V gene TRBV27; D is uncertain. CDR3 size: 13 residues. V lost 2 bases, J lost 3 bases, and 5 bases lay in between. Germline V CDR1 and CDR2: MNHEY, SMNVEV (reference sequence). This CDR3 is CASSLGPNQPQHF. The CDR3 DNA follows: TGTGCCAGCAGTTTAGGCCCCAATCAGCCCCAGCATTTT.

This clonotype was picked up many times. The V call is TRBV5-1, the J call TRBJ1-6; possible D gene TRBD1, 6 bases. Looked up from germline, CDR1 is SGHRS and CDR2 is YFSETQ. The CDR3 is 15 residues long. The V and J ends lost 4 bases and 5 bases respectively, with 13 bases between them. CDR3 bases: TGCGCCAGCAGCCAGGCGGGGACAAATAATTCACCCCTCCACTTT. It specifies CASSQAGTNNSPLHF.